Listed here is a single T cell receptor beta chain. Its cognate antigen is unknown. The protocol was immunoSEQ multiplex PCR, while the TCRdb copy is restricted to in-frame clones and leaves out a portion. The top ten clones hold about 8.1% of a sample with over 20,000 clones, around four fifths of them seen once. This sample stems from a study of neoadjuvant nivolumab and ipilimumab in lung cancer. Study-wide context: Nivolumab 3 mg/kg was given days 1, 15 and 29, plus ipilimumab 1 mg/kg day 1 in combination. General study results and limits: From pretherapy to surgery, tumor richness and clonality rose with dual therapy. TCR richness and clonality were higher in tumors than adjacent uninvolved lung.

The CDR3 runs to 14 residues. CDR1 and CDR2 from the germline V gene are SGHRS and YFSETQ. Deletions cut 2 bases from V and 0 bases from J, with 9 bases between. Material: tumor tissue, obtained after neoadjuvant nivolumab, alone or with ipilimumab, at or shortly before surgery. V gene TRBV5-1 combines with J gene TRBJ2-7; unclear D gene. This receptor was obtained from an adult with non-small cell lung cancer. CDR3 loop: CASSFHTASYEQYF. CDR3 coding DNA: TGCGCCAGCAGCTTCCATACAGCCTCCTACGAGCAGTACTTC.